This TCR beta chain derives from a study of T cells in Graves' hyperthyroidism and ophthalmopathy. The wider study: Prior to any treatment, at the point of initial diagnosis, peripheral blood was collected.

V lost 7 bases and J 2 bases, leaving 14 bases between the germline ends. Germline lookup yields CDR1 MDHEN and CDR2 SYDVKM. The length of the CDR3 is 14 residues. PBMCs came from 10 ml fresh peripheral blood. General study findings and limits: Ophthalmopathy cases were set apart from stable hyperthyroidism by a 13 V-J model. The blood repertoire included most of the expanded thyroid clonotypes above 0.001.

This clonotype has ten or more counts. Its antigen remains unidentified. RNA transcripts provided the source from which TCR beta CDR3 regions were amplified. When the TCR CDR3 underwent first-round RT-PCR, the HTBI primer set was used. TCRdb reprocessed the multiplex PCR reads with MiXCR, giving one entry per CDR3 protein. The sample contains 350,000 to 450,000 distinct CDR3 sequences, approximately 15% of which appear only once. The J gene is TRBJ1-2, the V gene TRBV28; D uncertain. The sequence came from a woman aged 60-75 years with Graves' hyperthyroidism. Sequencing used blood. The CDR3: CASMTPQLNYGYTF. As DNA, the CDR3 is TGTGCCAGCATGACCCCACAACTCAACTATGGCTACACCTTC.